This passage covers 12 T cell receptor beta chains from one sample sequenced in a study of Graves' ophthalmopathy and Graves' hyperthyroidism. Researchers took RNA transcripts and amplified TCR beta CDR3 regions from them. A first-round RT-PCR used HTBI primers, followed by a second-round multiplex PCR. TCRdb re-derived calls from the multiplex PCR reads in MiXCR, one entry per CDR3 protein. Among about 500,000 distinct CDR3 sequences, about an eighth were seen once, and the ten largest hold 9.8%. Sequencing used blood. These receptors all come from a woman aged 25 to 45 with Graves' ophthalmopathy.

The sample holds many counts of this clonotype. This CDR3 reads CASSPRDRGNTEAFF. The CDR3, as DNA: TGTGCCAGCAGCCCGCGGGACAGGGGTAACACTGAAGCTTTCTTT. This chain uses TRBV3-1 with TRBJ1-1; 10 bases line up with TRBD1. The CDR3 length is 15 residues. Germline V CDR1 and CDR2: LGHDT, YNNKEL (reference sequence). The V segment lost 4 bases and the J segment 2 bases; nucleotides outside the gene matches: 4. Looking up the rest from reference TRBV3-1 and TRBJ1-1 gives the full variable domain: DTAVSQTPKYLVTQMGNDKSIKCEQNLGHDTMYWYKQDSKKFLKIMFSYNNKELIINETVPNRFSPKSPDKAHLNLHINSLELGDSAVYFCASSPRDRGNTEAFFGQGTRLTVV.

This clonotype was detected many times. The V and J genes are TRBV12-3 or TRBV12-4 and TRBJ1-1; D is unresolved. The germline V and J ends were trimmed by 3 bases and 1 base, with 6 bases remaining between them. The CDR3 is 13 amino acids. The DNA for the CDR3 is TGTGCCAGCAGTTTGAGGTGGAACACTGAAGCTTTCTTT. Amino acids: CASSLRWNTEAFF.

This clonotype was seen ten or more times. The J gene is TRBJ2-7, the V gene TRBV6-4; 9 bases fit TRBD2. Looked up from germline, CDR1 is MRHNA and CDR2 is SNTAGT. The length of the CDR3 is 17 residues. Trimming at V came to 6 bases and at J to 1 base, leaving 13 bases not matched to a gene. The CDR3 sequence is CASRAGTSTSWSYEQYF. In nucleotides, the CDR3 is TGTGCCAGCAGAGCCGGGACTAGCACCAGTTGGTCCTACGAGCAGTACTTC.

The rearrangement uses TRBV5-6 and TRBJ2-5; 8 positions match TRBD2. Germline V CDR1 and CDR2: SGHDT, YYEEEE. Trimming took 3 bases from V and 2 from J; bases not matched to a gene: 6. This CDR3 region has 15 residues. CDR3 bases: TGTGCCAGCAGCTGGGCTCGGGGGGGACAAGAGACCCAGTACTTC. Translation gives CASSWARGGQETQYF.

The chain recombines TRBV15 with TRBJ1-5; tentative D call: TRBD1 (5 bases). Per germline, CDR1 LNHNV and CDR2 YYDKDF (reference sequence). Between the trimmed V and J ends, which lost 5 bases and 6 bases, there was a span of 14 bases. The CDR3 covers 14 residues. CDR3 DNA: TGTGCCACCAGCCGGGGCAGGGTGTCTCAGCCCCAGCATTTT. Its protein product is CATSRGRVSQPQHF. Looking up the rest from reference TRBV15 and TRBJ1-5 gives the full variable domain: DAMVIQNPRYQVTQFGKPVTLSCSQTLNHNVMYWYQQKSSQAPKLLFHYYDKDFNNEADTPDNFQSRRPNTSFCFLDIRSPGLGDTAMYLCATSRGRVSQPQHFGDGTRLSIL.

This clonotype was recorded at least ten times. The V call is TRBV6-1, the J call TRBJ1-2, with D possibly TRBD1 on 6 matching bases. CDR1 MNHNS and CDR2 SASEGT come from the germline V gene. This CDR3 comprises 12 residues. Trimming left V 4 bases short and J 5 bases short, with 8 bases between. This chain's CDR3 is CASSVGTYGYTF. The CDR3 DNA is TGTGCCAGCAGTGTTGGGACATATGGCTACACCTTC.

This clonotype showed up many times. This chain connects TRBV19 to TRBJ2-3; weak D call: TRBD1 (6 bases). This CDR3 is 16 amino acids long. V was trimmed by 3 bases and J by 1 base, leaving 14 bases between them. Germline V gene lookup returns CDR1 LNHDA and CDR2 SQIVND (reference sequence). Here the CDR3 reads CASSIRGSFGTDTQYF. CDR3 in DNA: TGTGCCAGTAGTATCAGGGGATCGTTTGGCACAGATACGCAGTATTTT.

This clonotype has just a few counts. The chain combines TRBV13 with TRBJ1-2; TRBD1 aligns across 9 bases. Germline CDR1 PRHDT, CDR2 FYEKMQ (reference sequence). V shed 3 bases and J 8 bases; nucleotides not matched to a gene: 13. CDR3 length: 16 amino acids. CDR3 sequence reads: CASSFHRDREMRGYTF. CDR3 coding DNA: TGTGCCAGCAGCTTCCACCGGGACAGGGAAATGCGAGGCTACACCTTC.

In its sample, this clonotype was seen many times. This chain connects TRBV28 to TRBJ2-2; 16 nucleotides agree with TRBD2. CDR3 length: 21 amino acids. Losses at the gene ends were 1 base for V and 5 bases for J; bases not matched to a gene: 13. CDR1 MDHEN and CDR2 SYDVKM come from the germline V gene. The CDR3 DNA follows: TGTGCCAGCAGTTTATTCCCCTCGGGACTAGCGGGAGGGCCGGGAACCGGGGAGCTGTTTTTT. This sequence encodes CASSLFPSGLAGGPGTGELFF.

This clonotype showed up many times. The CDR3 DNA follows: TGCAGCGTTGCCCAGGGGGTCTACCAAGAGACCCAGTACTTC. This codes for CSVAQGVYQETQYF. The V call is TRBV29-1, the J call TRBJ2-5, with TRBD1 identical over 7 bases. Germline CDR1 reads SQVTM; CDR2 reads ANQGSEA. V was clipped by 4 bases and J by 0 bases; unmatched bases: 5. This CDR3 region has 14 residues.

This clonotype has a count of ten or more. V is TRBV2 and J is TRBJ1-5; a possible D gene is TRBD1 (5 bases). Germline-derived CDR1 and CDR2 are SNHLY and FYNNEI. CDR3 length: 15 residues. Trimming shortened V by 5 bases and J by 6 bases, and 17 bases separated the two germline ends. The CDR3 is CASSPGVGVGQPQHF. The CDR3 DNA reads TGTGCCAGCAGTCCTGGGGTGGGGGTTGGTCAGCCCCAGCATTTT.

This clonotype was recorded at least ten times. The chain recombines TRBV10-3 with TRBJ1-1, with a possible D match to TRBD1 (5 bases). The CDR3 is 13 residues long. The germline CDR1 and CDR2 sequences are ENHRY and SYGVKD. V lost 6 bases, J lost 0 bases, and 8 bases lay in between. In DNA, the CDR3 is TGTGCCATCAGCGTGGGGCTGAACACTGAAGCTTTCTTT. Protein: CAISVGLNTEAFF.